This entry lists 11 T cell receptor delta chains sequenced from one sample in a study of γδ T cells in repeated Plasmodium falciparum infection. Gammadelta T cells were flow-sorted from PBMC into Vgamma9/Vdelta2+ and Vdelta2-negative populations for bulk analysis. TCRdb reapplied CATT to the multiplex PCR reads. Of around 49,000 delta-chain clones in the sample, approximately 1.8% were seen once. Sequenced input: gamma-delta T cells from blood. These receptor sequences come from a pool of human donors (malaria-infected and uninfected, not separated).

This clone was counted at least ten times. The TCRdb protein, from a much larger clone, departs from this DNA's translation at residue 5, likely by read error; the protein shown derives from the DNA. The rearrangement joins TRDV2 to TRDJ1, with a tentative D call TRDD3 (5 bases). V lost 3 bases, J lost 5 bases, and 12 bases lay in between. Germline V gene lookup returns CDR1 GEAIGNYY and CDR2 EKD. The CDR3 sequence is 13 residues long. DNA for the CDR3: TGTGCCTGTGACCGGATGGGGAAAGATAAACTCATCTTT. This codes for CACDRMGKDKLIF.

Regarding this clone: A read error likely explains why the TCRdb protein, taken from a much larger clone, differs from this DNA's translation at residue 6; the protein shown is translated from the DNA. The V and J genes are TRDV1 and TRDJ1, with 8 bases identical to TRDD3. Here the J gene was assigned by germline matching of the DNA, as TCRdb has none. The V segment lost 2 bases and the J segment 0 bases; nucleotides outside the gene matches: 20. This CDR3 has 21 amino acids. The germline CDR1 and CDR2 sequences are TSWWSYY and QGS. The CDR3 DNA reads TGTGCTCTTGGGGAATCTGCCTTCCCAAATTGGGGGATCGCGTACACCGATAAACTCATCTTT. It yields the protein CALGESAFPNWGIAYTDKLIF.

To note about this clone: The protein TCRdb lists belongs to a much larger clone and differs from this DNA's translation at residue 8, which points to a read error; the protein shown is made from the DNA. The chain carries TRDV1 and TRDJ1, with D hard to call. Since TCRdb gives no J gene, matching the DNA to germline was used here to assign it. This CDR3 spans 12 amino acids. The V end lost 8 bases, the J end lost 7 bases, and 14 bases lay between the germline ends. From germline, CDR1 is TSWWSYY and CDR2 QGS. CDR3 residues: CALLEAPGKLIF. The CDR3 nucleotides are TGTGCTCTTTTGGAAGCACCAGGTAAACTCATCTTT.

Worth noting for this clone: TCRdb's listed protein matches a much larger clone and diverges from this DNA's translation at residue 17, likely through a read error; the protein shown comes from the DNA. This same CDR3 is encoded by further DNA sequences in the sample. The CDR3 DNA sequence: TGTGCCTGTGACACGGTGTTTCTGGGGGATACGCGGGATCCCGTCACCGAAAAACTCATCTTT. This codes for CACDTVFLGDTRDPVTEKLIF. This rearrangement joins TRDV2 to TRDJ1; 12 nucleotides agree with TRDD3. Germline matching of the DNA provided the J gene here, since TCRdb leaves it blank. Per the germline V gene, CDR1 is GEAIGNYY and CDR2 is EKD. The CDR3 is made up of 21 amino acids.

As to this clone: The translation of this DNA and the TCRdb protein of a much larger clone differ at residue 18, probably owing to a read error; the protein shown here is translated from the DNA. This chain uses TRDV1 with TRDJ1; the match to TRDD3 covers 12 bases. TCRdb is silent on the J gene; assignment here came from matching the DNA to germline. The V and J ends lost 0 bases and 1 base, in that order; junction bases with no gene match: 24. Germline loops: CDR1 TSWWSYY, CDR2 QGS. The CDR3 covers 24 residues. CDR3 in DNA: TGTGCTCTTGGGGAACTCCGCGAGGGGTTCTGGGGGATACGCTTACCCCACTGCACCGATAAACTCATCTTT. Translating it yields CALGELREGFWGIRLPHCTDKLIF.

In regard to this clone: This DNA's translation and the protein TCRdb lists, from a much larger clone, do not match at residue 9, likely due to a read error; the protein shown is translated from the DNA. The CDR3 here is CAKRGRIGAGLIF. The DNA for the CDR3 is TGTGCCAAACGAGGGAGGATTGGGGCTGGACTCATCTTT. The chain employs TRDV3 and TRDJ1, with D tentatively TRDD3 (5 bases). TCRdb records no J gene; here it was assigned by comparing the DNA to germline. The CDR3 has 13 residues. CDR1 is TVYSNPD and CDR2 is GDNSRS in the germline V gene (reference sequence). The germline V and J ends were trimmed by 5 bases and 10 bases, with 23 bases remaining between them.

In its sample, this clone was seen many times. The chain recombines TRDV1 with TRDJ1, with a tentative D call TRDD3 (6 bases). V lost 1 base, J lost 0 bases, and 15 bases lay in between. This CDR3 is built from 17 residues. The germline V gene encodes CDR1 TSWWSYY and CDR2 QGS. CDR3 nucleotides: TGTGCTCTTGGGGAACAGGGGGGGGACAAGTACACCGATAAACTCATCTTT. The encoded protein is CALGEQGGDKYTDKLIF.

This clone was picked up many times. TCRdb lists the protein of a much larger clone for this DNA, which differs at residue 10, so this is likely a read error; the protein given here is translated from the DNA itself. The chain employs TRDV3 and TRDJ1; 7 bases agree with TRDD3. TCRdb gives no J gene; it was assigned here by matching the DNA to germline. Germline CDR1 TVYSNPD, CDR2 GDNSRS (reference sequence). The junction had 11 bases not matched to a gene; V was cut back by 1 base and J by 6 bases. This CDR3 contains 14 residues. In DNA, the CDR3 is TGTGCCTTTAAAGAGCCTGGGGGCTACAATAAACTCATCTTT. Translation: CAFKEPGGYNKLIF.

This clone was observed a handful of times. A far larger clone is a single base away, which makes a read error likely. This same CDR3 is encoded by further DNA sequences in the sample. The V and J genes are TRDV1 and TRDJ1; 9 positions agree with TRDD3. The J gene comes from matching the DNA to germline here; TCRdb lacks it. Trimming removed 1 base from V and 6 bases from J; junction bases left unmatched: 39. Per the germline V gene, CDR1 is TSWWSYY and CDR2 is QGS. CDR3 length: 26 amino acids. Here the CDR3 DNA reads TGTGCTCTTGGGGAACCTAGACGCATCCCGTATTGGGGGATAATCGGGATCGGGGGGCCTCGTCATAAACTCATCTTT. Translated: CALGEPRRIPYWGIIGIGGPRHKLIF.

This clone was seen ten or more times. The likely explanation is a read error, given a far larger clone one base away. At the DNA level, this CDR3 is encoded by other sequences in the same sample as well. The rearrangement links TRDV1 to TRDJ1; possible D gene TRDD2, 8 bases. Germline lookup yields CDR1 TSWWSYY and CDR2 QGS. The CDR3 loop spans 26 amino acids. V lost 3 bases, J lost 0 bases, and 44 bases lay in between. The CDR3 reads CALGEQRRNPTSFLNWGATYTDKLIF. The CDR3 region has the DNA TGTGCTCTTGGGGAGCAACGGCGAAATCCGACTTCCTTCCTAAACTGGGGAGCTACGTACACCGATAAACTCATCTTT.

This clone was counted ten times or more. TCRdb has a much larger clone's protein, which differs at residue 14 from the translation of this DNA, likely because of a read error; what is shown is the protein translated from the DNA. This chain uses TRDV1 with TRDJ1; TRDD3 matches at 7 bases. The J gene, missing from TCRdb, was assigned here through DNA to germline matching. CDR3 length: 18 residues. Per germline, CDR1 TSWWSYY and CDR2 QGS. The CDR3 here is CALGEHLWKIWGTGKLIF. CDR3 coding DNA: TGTGCTCTTGGGGAACATCTATGGAAGATTTGGGGGACCGGTAAACTCATCTTT.